These T cell receptor beta chains were read from a single sample in a study of vaccination effects on CD4 cells after COVID-19. Only in-frame clones appear in the TCRdb table, and some are missing; sequencing was by immunoSEQ multiplex PCR. The sample gives some 65,000 clones, more than 70% of which show up once; about 3% is in the top ten. The antigens these receptors bind are not known. The material was CD4+ T cells from PBMCs cultured with HCoV-NL63 spike peptides, obtained before COVID-19 vaccination. All receptors come from a human donor who received a COVID-19 vaccine. Both conserved end residues are part of each CDR3. D genes are given only for firm matches. The listing skips clone size in some rows; elsewhere it reads once, few, many or a size class.

- | TRBD1 | TRBJ2-1 | TRBV7-8 | CASSTRTGYYNEQFF | TGTGCCAGCAGCACCCGGACAGGGTATTACAATGAGCAGTTCTTC
- | - | TRBJ1-4 | TRBV5-1 | CASSPDGEANEKLFF | TGCGCCAGCAGCCCTGACGGGGAAGCTAATGAAAAACTGTTTTTT
few | - | TRBJ1-6 | TRBV5-1 | CASSLGAAGSPLHF | TGCGCCAGCAGCTTGGGTGCAGCGGGTTCACCCCTCCACTTT
- | - | TRBJ1-2 | TRBV19 | CASSIANYGYTF | TGTGCCAGTAGTATAGCAAACTATGGCTACACCTTC
- | - | TRBJ2-3 | TRBV18 | CASSKGQGLDTQYF | TGTGCCAGCTCAAAGGGGCAGGGATTGGATACGCAGTATTTT
- | - | TRBJ1-1 | TRBV18 | CASSPLGADTEAFF | TGTGCCAGCTCACCCCTGGGGGCGGACACTGAAGCTTTCTTT
- | - | TRBJ1-6 | TRBV5-1 | CASSPARTELNSPLHF | TGCGCCAGCAGCCCAGCCCGGACAGAACTCAATTCACCCCTCCACTTT
- | - | TRBJ2-5 | TRBV5-1 | CASSLDPGTTETQYF | TGCGCCAGCAGCCTGGACCCTGGGACCACAGAGACCCAGTACTTC
- | - | TRBJ2-3 | TRBV6-5 | CASRARLSTDTQYF | TGTGCCTCCCGGGCGAGGCTAAGCACAGATACGCAGTATTTT
- | - | TRBJ1-2 | TRBV25-1 | CASRDTNYGYTF | TGTGCCAGCAGGGACACAAACTATGGCTACACCTTC
- | - | TRBJ2-6 | TRBV20-1 | CSASLGNLGANVLTF | TGCAGTGCTAGTTTGGGTAATCTGGGGGCCAACGTCCTGACTTTC
once | TRBD1 | TRBJ1-2 | TRBV4-3 | CASSQTGTGHYGYTF | TGCGCCAGCAGCCAAACCGGGACAGGACACTATGGCTACACCTTC
- | - | TRBJ2-1 | TRBV24-1 | CATSQGSAEQFF | TGTGCCACCAGCCAGGGGTCGGCTGAGCAGTTCTTC
- | - | TRBJ2-2 | TRBV15 | CATSRGTGGTGELFF | TGTGCCACCAGCAGGGGGACTGGAGGGACCGGGGAGCTGTTTTTT
- | - | TRBJ2-5 | TRBV6-5 | CASSYLDSGNGETQYF | TGTGCCAGCAGTTACTTAGATTCAGGGAACGGGGAGACCCAGTACTTC
few | TRBD2 | TRBJ2-2 | TRBV7-2 | CASSLYSLADTGELFF | TGTGCCAGCAGCTTATATTCACTAGCGGACACCGGGGAGCTGTTTTTT